This T cell receptor (beta chain) was obtained from a study of CD8 T cells in ankylosing spondylitis. Study observations and caveats: In ankylosing spondylitis blood, a motif of eight highly homologous TCR beta variants appeared characteristic. Existing reports had already noted some motif variants in reactive arthritis synovial fluid and blood. Disease-associated clones were reportedly significantly overrepresented in matched ankylosing spondylitis synovial fluid.

Turning to this clonotype: Antigen: not known.

The CDR3 length is 18 residues. Deletions cut 3 bases from V and 2 bases from J, with 21 bases between. Per the germline V gene, CDR1 is SGHAT and CDR2 is FQDESV (reference sequence). By quantitative 5'-RACE with molecular barcodes, the TCR beta libraries were made. One entry per CDR3 protein, called by TCRdb with MiXCR from the 5' RACE reads. The repertoire has 300,000 to 400,000 distinct CDR3 sequences, about a fifth of them found once; the top ten carry about 16%. The rearrangement uses TRBV11-1 and TRBJ2-3; D may be TRBD2 (6 bases). The sample was blood, either unsorted or a sorted T cell fraction (not recorded which). This clonotype was sampled from a male donor with ankylosing spondylitis. The CDR3 here is CASSFLAGPTIFTDTQYF. CDR3 DNA: TGTGCCAGCAGCTTCCTCGCGGGACCGACCATTTTCACAGATACGCAGTATTTT.